This T cell receptor beta chain was retrieved from a study of T-cell reconstitution after alpha-beta-depleted transplantation in children. This clonotype turned up a few times. TCRbeta library preparation incorporated unique molecular identifiers. In TCRdb, the PCR reads were re-called with MiXCR into one record per CDR3 protein. The repertoire has some 240,000 distinct CDR3 sequences, roughly a tenth of them found once; the top ten carry 5.1%. Germline CDR1 is SGHRS and CDR2 is YFSETQ. V shed 2 bases, J shed 1 base, and the junction held 6 bases outside the gene matches. The CDR3 length is 18 residues.

The sequenced sample was PBMCs from the stem cell graft donor, obtained from the stem cell graft. The clonotype comes from a human donor who donated a stem cell graft to a child with SCID. The rearrangement uses TRBV5-1 and TRBJ2-3; 14 bases map to TRBD2. DNA for the CDR3: TGCGCCAGCAGCTTTCGACTAGCGGGGGGGCTGGGCACAGATACGCAGTATTTT. Its protein is CASSFRLAGGLGTDTQYF.